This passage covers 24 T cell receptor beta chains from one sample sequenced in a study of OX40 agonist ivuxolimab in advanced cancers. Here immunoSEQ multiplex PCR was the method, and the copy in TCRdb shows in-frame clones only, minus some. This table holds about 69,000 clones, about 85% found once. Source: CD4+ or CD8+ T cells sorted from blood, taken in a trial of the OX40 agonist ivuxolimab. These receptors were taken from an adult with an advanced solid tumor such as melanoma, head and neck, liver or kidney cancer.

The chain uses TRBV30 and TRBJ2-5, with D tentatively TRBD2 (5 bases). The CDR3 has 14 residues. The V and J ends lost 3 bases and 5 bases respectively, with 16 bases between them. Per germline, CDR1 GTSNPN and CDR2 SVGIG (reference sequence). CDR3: CAWRPPGSRETQYF. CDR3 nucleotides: TGTGCCTGGAGGCCTCCGGGGAGCAGGGAGACCCAGTACTTC.

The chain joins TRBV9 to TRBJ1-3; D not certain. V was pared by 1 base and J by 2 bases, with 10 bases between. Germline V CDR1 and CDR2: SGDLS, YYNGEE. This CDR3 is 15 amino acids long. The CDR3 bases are TGTGCCAGCAGCGTAACGGCTACAGCTGGAAACACCATATATTTT. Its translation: CASSVTATAGNTIYF.

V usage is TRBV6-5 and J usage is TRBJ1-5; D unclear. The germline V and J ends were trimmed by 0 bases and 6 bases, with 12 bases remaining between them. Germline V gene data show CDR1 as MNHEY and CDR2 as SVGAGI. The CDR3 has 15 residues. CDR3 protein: CASSYSVPEGQPQHF. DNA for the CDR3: TGTGCCAGCAGTTACTCCGTCCCAGAGGGTCAGCCCCAGCATTTT.

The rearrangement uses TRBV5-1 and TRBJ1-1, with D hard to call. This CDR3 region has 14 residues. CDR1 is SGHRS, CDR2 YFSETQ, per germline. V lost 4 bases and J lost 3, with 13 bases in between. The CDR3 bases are TGCGCCAGCAGCCCTAACCCCCAGGACACTGAAGCTTTCTTT. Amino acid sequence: CASSPNPQDTEAFF. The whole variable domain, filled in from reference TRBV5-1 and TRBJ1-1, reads KAGVTQTPRYLIKTRGQQVTLSCSPISGHRSVSWYQQTPGQGLQFLFEYFSETQRNKGNFPGRFSGRQFSNSRSEMNVSTLELGDSALYLCASSPNPQDTEAFFGQGTRLTVV.

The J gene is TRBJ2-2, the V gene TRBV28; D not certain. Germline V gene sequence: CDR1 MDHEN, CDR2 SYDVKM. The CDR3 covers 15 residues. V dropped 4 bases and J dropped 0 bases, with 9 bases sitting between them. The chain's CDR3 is CASSYSLANTGELFF. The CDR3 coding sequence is TGTGCCAGCAGTTATTCACTCGCGAACACCGGGGAGCTGTTTTTT.

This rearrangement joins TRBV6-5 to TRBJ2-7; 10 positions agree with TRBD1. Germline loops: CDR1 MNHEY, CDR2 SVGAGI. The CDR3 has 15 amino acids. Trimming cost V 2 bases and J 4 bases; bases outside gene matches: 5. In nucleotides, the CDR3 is TGTGCCAGCAGTTACGTGGGACAGGGGAAATACGAGCAGTACTTC. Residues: CASSYVGQGKYEQYF.

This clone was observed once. The CDR3 bases are TGTGCCAGCAGTCCGGACGGTTTCTACGAGCAGTACTTC. Translating it yields CASSPDGFYEQYF. The chain combines TRBV6-6 with TRBJ2-7; unclear D gene. The CDR3 contains 13 residues. The germline V gene encodes CDR1 MNHNY and CDR2 SVGAGI (reference sequence). V lost 5 bases and J lost 3, with 11 bases in between.

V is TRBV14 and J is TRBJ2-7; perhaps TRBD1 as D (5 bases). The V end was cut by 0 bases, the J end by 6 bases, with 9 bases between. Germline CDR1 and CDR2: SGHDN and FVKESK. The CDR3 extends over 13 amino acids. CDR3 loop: CASSQEWGGEQYF. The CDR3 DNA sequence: TGTGCCAGCAGCCAAGAATGGGGCGGCGAGCAGTACTTC.

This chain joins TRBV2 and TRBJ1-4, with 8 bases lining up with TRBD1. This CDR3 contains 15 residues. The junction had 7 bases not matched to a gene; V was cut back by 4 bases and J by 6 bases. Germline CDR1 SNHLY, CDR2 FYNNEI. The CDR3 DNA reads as TGTGCCAGCAGTGGGGAGGCAGGGGGCCATGAAAAACTGTTTTTT. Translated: CASSGEAGGHEKLFF.

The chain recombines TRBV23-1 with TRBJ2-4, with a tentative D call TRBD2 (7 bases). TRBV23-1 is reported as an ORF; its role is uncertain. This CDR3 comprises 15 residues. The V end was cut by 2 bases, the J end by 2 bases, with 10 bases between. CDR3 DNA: TGCGCCAGCAGTCAACGGGGGGCCCCCAAAAACATTCAGTACTTC. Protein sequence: CASSQRGAPKNIQYF.

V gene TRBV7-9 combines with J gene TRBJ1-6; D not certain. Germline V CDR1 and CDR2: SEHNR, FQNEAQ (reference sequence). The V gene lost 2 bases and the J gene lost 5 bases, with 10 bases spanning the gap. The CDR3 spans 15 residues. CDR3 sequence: CASSLTTNNNSPLHF. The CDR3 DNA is TGTGCCAGCAGCTTAACTACAAATAATAATTCACCCCTCCACTTT. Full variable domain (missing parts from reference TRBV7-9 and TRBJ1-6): DTGVSQNPRHKITKRGQNVTFRCDPISEHNRLYWYRQTLGQGPEFLTYFQNEAQLEKSRLLSDRFSAERPKGSFSTLEIQRTEQGDSAMYLCASSLTTNNNSPLHFGNGTRLTVT.

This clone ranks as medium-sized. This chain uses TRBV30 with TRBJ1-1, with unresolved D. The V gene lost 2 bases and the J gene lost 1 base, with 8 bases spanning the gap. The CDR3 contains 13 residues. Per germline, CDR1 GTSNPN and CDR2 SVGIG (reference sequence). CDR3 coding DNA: TGTGCCTGGAGTAGGGATTCGAACACTGAAGCTTTCTTT. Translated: CAWSRDSNTEAFF.

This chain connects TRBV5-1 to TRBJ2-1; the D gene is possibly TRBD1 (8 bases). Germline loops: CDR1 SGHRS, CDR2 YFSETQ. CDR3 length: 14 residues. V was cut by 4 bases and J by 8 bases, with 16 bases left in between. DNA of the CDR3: TGCGCCAGCAGCCCGGACAGGGCGGGGGATGAGCAGTTCTTC. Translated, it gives CASSPDRAGDEQFF.

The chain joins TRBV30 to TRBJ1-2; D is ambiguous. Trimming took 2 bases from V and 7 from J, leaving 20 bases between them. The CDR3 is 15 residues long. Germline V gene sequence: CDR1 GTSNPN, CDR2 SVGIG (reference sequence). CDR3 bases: TGTGCCTGGAGTCCGACGGGTGGGCAGTCAGGTGGCTACACCTTC. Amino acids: CAWSPTGGQSGGYTF.

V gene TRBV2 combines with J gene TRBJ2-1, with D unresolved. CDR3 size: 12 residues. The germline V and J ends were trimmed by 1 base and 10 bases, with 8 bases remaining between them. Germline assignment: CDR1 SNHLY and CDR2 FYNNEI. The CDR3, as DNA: TGTGCCAGCAGTGAAGGCCAGGTAGAGCAGTTCTTC. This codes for CASSEGQVEQFF.

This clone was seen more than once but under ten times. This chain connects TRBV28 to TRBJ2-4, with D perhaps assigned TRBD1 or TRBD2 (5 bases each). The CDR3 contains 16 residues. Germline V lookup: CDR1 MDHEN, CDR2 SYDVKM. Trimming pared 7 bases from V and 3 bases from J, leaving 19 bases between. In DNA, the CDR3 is TGTGCCAGCACCGATGATCAGGGCCGGGGCAAAAACATTCAGTACTTC. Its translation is CASTDDQGRGKNIQYF.

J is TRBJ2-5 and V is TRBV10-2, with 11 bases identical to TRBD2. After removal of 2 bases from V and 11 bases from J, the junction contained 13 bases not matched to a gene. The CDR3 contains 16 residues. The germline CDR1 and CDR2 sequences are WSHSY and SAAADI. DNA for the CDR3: TGCGCCAGCAGTGAGCCTAGCGGGGGGTTTCGGCTTGCGCAGTACTTC. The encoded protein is CASSEPSGGFRLAQYF.

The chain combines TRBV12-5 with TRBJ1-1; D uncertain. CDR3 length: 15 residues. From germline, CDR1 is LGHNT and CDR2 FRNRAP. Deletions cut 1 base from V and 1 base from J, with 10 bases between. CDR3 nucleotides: TGTGCTAGTGGTTTGGGGGCCGGGGAGAACACTGAAGCTTTCTTT. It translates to CASGLGAGENTEAFF. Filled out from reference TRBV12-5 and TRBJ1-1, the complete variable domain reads DARVTQTPRHKVTEMGQEVTMRCQPILGHNTVFWYRQTMMQGLELLAYFRNRAPLDDSGMPKDRFSAEMPDATLATLKIQPSEPRDSAVYFCASGLGAGENTEAFFGQGTRLTVV.

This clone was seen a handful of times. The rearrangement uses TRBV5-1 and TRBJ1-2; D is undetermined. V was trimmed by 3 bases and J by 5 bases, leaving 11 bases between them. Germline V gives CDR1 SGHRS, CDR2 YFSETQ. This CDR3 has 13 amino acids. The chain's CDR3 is CASSSSGQYGYTF. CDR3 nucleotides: TGCGCCAGCAGCTCGAGCGGGCAATATGGCTACACCTTC.

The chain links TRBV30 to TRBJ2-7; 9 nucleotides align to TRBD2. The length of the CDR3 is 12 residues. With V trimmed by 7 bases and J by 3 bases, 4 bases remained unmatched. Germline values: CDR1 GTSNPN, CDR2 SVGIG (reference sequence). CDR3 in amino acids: CASGTSNYEQYF. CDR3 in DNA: TGTGCCTCCGGGACTAGCAACTACGAGCAGTACTTC.

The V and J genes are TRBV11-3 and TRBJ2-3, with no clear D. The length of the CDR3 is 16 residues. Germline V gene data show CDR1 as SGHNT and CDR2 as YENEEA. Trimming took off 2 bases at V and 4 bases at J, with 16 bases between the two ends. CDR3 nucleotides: TGTGCCAGCAGCTTAAAAGGGCCGCGAATATCAGATACGCAGTATTTT. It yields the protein CASSLKGPRISDTQYF.

The CDR3 protein is CATRDRNTEAFF. The CDR3, as DNA: TGTGCCACCCGGGACAGGAACACTGAAGCTTTCTTT. V is TRBV19 and J is TRBJ1-1, with TRBD1 matching 7 bases. The CDR3 extends over 12 amino acids. In germline, CDR1 is LNHDA, CDR2 SQIVND (reference sequence). The junction had 3 bases not matched to a gene; V was cut back by 10 bases and J by 1 base.

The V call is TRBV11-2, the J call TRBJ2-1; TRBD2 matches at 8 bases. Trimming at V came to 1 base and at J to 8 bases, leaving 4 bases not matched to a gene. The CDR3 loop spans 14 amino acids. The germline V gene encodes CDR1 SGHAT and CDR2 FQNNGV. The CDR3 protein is CASSLAGGPDEQFF. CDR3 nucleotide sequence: TGTGCCAGCAGCTTAGCGGGAGGGCCTGATGAGCAGTTCTTC.

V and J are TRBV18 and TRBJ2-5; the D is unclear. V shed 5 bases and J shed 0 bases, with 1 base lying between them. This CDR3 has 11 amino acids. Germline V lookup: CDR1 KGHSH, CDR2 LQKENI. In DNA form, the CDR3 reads TGTGCCAGCTCAAACCAAGAGACCCAGTACTTC. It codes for CASSNQETQYF.